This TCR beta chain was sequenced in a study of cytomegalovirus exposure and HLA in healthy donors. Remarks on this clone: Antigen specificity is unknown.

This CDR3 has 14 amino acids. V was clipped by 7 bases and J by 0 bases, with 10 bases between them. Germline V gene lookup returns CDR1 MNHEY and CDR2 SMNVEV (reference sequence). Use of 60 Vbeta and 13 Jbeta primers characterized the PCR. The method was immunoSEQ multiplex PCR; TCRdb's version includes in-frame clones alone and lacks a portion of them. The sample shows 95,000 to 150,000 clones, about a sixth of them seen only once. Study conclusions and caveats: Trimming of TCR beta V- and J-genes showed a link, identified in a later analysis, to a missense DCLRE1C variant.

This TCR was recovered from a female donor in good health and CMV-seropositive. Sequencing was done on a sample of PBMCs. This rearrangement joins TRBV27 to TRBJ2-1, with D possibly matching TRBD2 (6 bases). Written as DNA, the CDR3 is TGTGCCAGCACGTCTAGCGACTCCTACAATGAGCAGTTCTTC. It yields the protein CASTSSDSYNEQFF.